Listed below are T cell receptor beta chains from one sample, sequenced in a study of Ad26.COV2.S vaccination and SARS-CoV-2 variants. The table came from immunoSEQ multiplex PCR; TCRdb's copy has only in-frame clones and leaves some out. Found here are about 420,000 clones, around nine tenths of them singletons; the top ten hold around 3.6%. The material sequenced was peripheral blood, taken in a trial of Ad26.COV2.S vaccine versus placebo. The origin of the receptors is a person aged 18-65 years who received the Ad26.COV2.S COVID-19 vaccine or a placebo. CDR3s include the opening cysteine and the closing phenylalanine or tryptophan. The D gene is left open where the match is weak. For some rows the clone size is stated as once, few or many, or as a class when expanded; others skip it.

D	V	size	J	CDR3	DNA
.	TRBV7-9	.	TRBJ1-1	CASSLKGKMNTEAFF	TGTGCCAGCAGCTTAAAGGGAAAGATGAACACTGAAGCTTTCTTT
TRBD1	TRBV6-4	.	TRBJ2-1	CASSEGTGAYNEQFF	TGTGCCAGCAGCGAAGGGACAGGCGCTTACAATGAGCAGTTCTTC
.	TRBV6-5	.	TRBJ2-3	CATGRARGDTQYF	TGTGCCACCGGCCGGGCACGGGGGGATACGCAGTATTTT
TRBD2	TRBV27	.	TRBJ2-7	CASGLAGLGEQYF	TGTGCCAGCGGACTAGCGGGACTTGGGGAGCAGTACTTC
.	TRBV29-1	.	TRBJ2-3	CSVEVGGRGTQYF	TGCAGCGTTGAAGTAGGGGGGCGAGGTACGCAGTATTTT
.	TRBV7-9	.	TRBJ1-1	CASSLAVSEAFF	TGTGCCAGCAGCCTAGCGGTATCTGAAGCTTTCTTT
TRBD1	TRBV9	.	TRBJ1-4	CASSGGTGNEKLFF	TGTGCCAGCAGCGGGGGGACAGGGAATGAAAAACTGTTTTTT
.	TRBV9	.	TRBJ1-1	CASSVATGGTEAFF	TGTGCCAGCAGCGTAGCTACGGGGGGCACTGAAGCTTTCTTT
.	TRBV4-1	.	TRBJ2-1	CASSPTGMSYNEQFF	TGCGCCAGCAGCCCAACAGGGATGTCCTACAATGAGCAGTTCTTC
.	TRBV4-2	.	TRBJ1-1	CASSALRGVNTEAFF	TGTGCCAGCAGCGCGTTGCGGGGGGTGAACACTGAAGCTTTCTTT
TRBD1	TRBV27	.	TRBJ2-7	CASSFTETGTYEQYF	TGTGCCAGCAGTTTTACCGAGACAGGGACCTACGAGCAGTACTTC
TRBD2	TRBV5-4	.	TRBJ2-5	CASSLGRGGQETQYF	TGTGCCAGCAGCTTGGGGCGGGGGGGCCAGGAGACCCAGTACTTC
.	TRBV6-5	.	TRBJ2-7	CASSRGYSYEQYF	TGTGCCAGCAGTCGGGGATACTCCTACGAGCAGTACTTC
TRBD1	TRBV30	.	TRBJ1-1	CAWTRQGVIRAEAFF	TGTGCCTGGACCCGACAGGGTGTAATAAGGGCTGAAGCTTTCTTT
.	TRBV19	.	TRBJ1-6	CASSISGPYSPLHF	TGTGCCAGTAGTATATCAGGCCCCTATTCACCCCTCCACTTT
.	TRBV28	once	TRBJ1-2	CASSLTGAGNYGYTF	TGTGCCAGCAGTTTAACGGGGGCCGGAAACTATGGCTACACCTTC
TRBD1	TRBV18	few	TRBJ1-5	CASSSKRAGGNQPQHF	TGTGCCAGCTCGTCAAAACGGGCAGGGGGGAATCAGCCCCAGCATTTT
.	TRBV5-6	.	TRBJ1-2	CASSLSYTTQIHGYTF	TGTGCCAGCAGCTTGTCGTACACGACCCAGATACATGGCTACACCTTC
.	TRBV5-1	.	TRBJ2-5	CASSSWVALGTGQETQYF	TGCGCCAGCAGTTCTTGGGTCGCCCTCGGGACGGGACAAGAGACCCAGTACTTC
TRBD1	TRBV5-1	.	TRBJ2-1	CASTAYRGRAYNEQFF	TGCGCCAGCACCGCCTACAGGGGGCGAGCCTACAATGAGCAGTTCTTC
.	TRBV9	.	TRBJ2-3	CASSVRNPTDTQYF	TGTGCCAGCAGCGTACGGAACCCGACAGATACGCAGTATTTT
.	TRBV18	.	TRBJ2-3	CASSPLSLGTDTQYF	TGTGCCAGCTCACCTTTATCCCTAGGCACAGATACGCAGTATTTT
.	TRBV6-5	.	TRBJ1-6	CASSSQKGNNSPLHF	TGTGCCAGCAGTTCCCAGAAGGGGAATAATTCACCCCTCCACTTT
.	TRBV6-2/TRBV6-3	once	TRBJ2-5	CASSFDMDYGTQYF	TGTGCCAGCAGTTTCGATATGGACTATGGGACCCAGTACTTC
TRBD1	TRBV10-3	.	TRBJ1-1	CAISAGGEGTEAFF	TGTGCCATCAGTGCAGGGGGCGAGGGCACTGAAGCTTTCTTT
TRBD2	TRBV28	.	TRBJ2-5	CASSFGTSGIIRKTQYF	TGTGCCAGCAGTTTTGGAACTAGCGGGATTATCCGGAAGACCCAGTACTTC
.	TRBV18	.	TRBJ1-1	CASSSRGGAGTEAFF	TGTGCCAGCTCATCCCGGGGGGGGGCCGGCACTGAAGCTTTCTTT
.	TRBV15	.	TRBJ1-5	CATSRGQRVRNQPQHF	TGTGCCACCAGCAGAGGCCAAAGAGTCCGCAATCAGCCCCAGCATTTT
.	TRBV9	.	TRBJ2-5	CASSEGGTQETQYF	TGTGCCAGCAGCGAGGGGGGGACTCAAGAGACCCAGTACTTC
.	TRBV4-1	once	TRBJ2-7	CASSQAQGVFYEQYF	TGCGCCAGCAGCCAAGCTCAAGGGGTCTTCTACGAGCAGTACTTC
.	TRBV14	.	TRBJ2-5	CASSQAKGRLYF	TGTGCCAGCAGTCAGGCAAAGGGACGCCTGTACTTC
.	TRBV6-5	.	TRBJ1-2	CASSYSQGPRGYTF	TGTGCCAGCAGTTACTCACAGGGTCCCCGTGGCTACACCTTC
.	TRBV28	.	TRBJ1-5	CASSLVRQPQHF	TGTGCCAGCAGTTTAGTACGCCAGCCCCAGCATTTT
.	TRBV7-6	.	TRBJ2-3	CASSLAGGRLNTQYF	TGTGCCAGCAGCTTGGCCGGGGGCCGGTTAAATACGCAGTATTTT
TRBD1	TRBV18	few	TRBJ1-1	CASSLSGTGVGVAFF	TGTGCCAGCTCACTGTCCGGGACAGGTGTTGGGGTGGCTTTCTTT
.	TRBV3-1/TRBV3-2	.	TRBJ2-2	CASSQSFWGATGELFF	TGTGCCAGCAGCCAAAGTTTTTGGGGGGCAACCGGGGAGCTGTTTTTT
.	TRBV5-1	.	TRBJ1-1	CASSPRQVQNTEAFF	TGCGCCAGCAGCCCAAGACAGGTCCAGAACACTGAAGCTTTCTTT
.	TRBV9	few	TRBJ1-5	CASSAQGSRNQPQHF	TGTGCCAGCAGCGCCCAGGGTTCCCGCAATCAGCCCCAGCATTTT
.	TRBV19	.	TRBJ2-1	CASSTRYMGYEQFF	TGTGCCAGTAGTACCCGTTATATGGGGTACGAGCAGTTCTTC
.	TRBV6-1	.	TRBJ1-2	CASSDRQVGGGYTF	TGTGCCAGCAGTGACAGACAGGTCGGGGGCGGCTACACCTTC
.	TRBV10-3	.	TRBJ2-2	CAIRGNGVTGELFF	TGTGCCATCAGAGGGAATGGGGTCACCGGGGAGCTGTTTTTT
TRBD2	TRBV10-3	.	TRBJ2-3	CAIRDGTSGEDTQYF	TGTGCCATCAGGGACGGGACTAGCGGGGAAGATACGCAGTATTTT